This T cell receptor (beta chain) was sequenced during a study of blood T cell repertoires in COVID-19. Here immunoSEQ multiplex PCR was the method, and the copy in TCRdb shows in-frame clones only, minus some. The sample comprises about 170,000 clones, roughly 80% of which are singletons, and roughly 2.8% rests with the top ten. The V end was cut by 5 bases, the J end by 0 bases, with 17 bases between. The CDR3 is made up of 16 amino acids. Per the germline V gene, CDR1 is SGHKS and CDR2 is YYEKEE (reference sequence). This sequence was found in a man aged 70 or older with acute or convalescent COVID-19. The rearrangement uses TRBV5-5 and TRBJ2-5; D may be TRBD2 (5 bases). Sequencing was performed on peripheral blood. The CDR3 DNA reads TGTGCCAGCAGTCAATTACCGGGAAGCAACCAAGAGACCCAGTACTTC. Translating it yields CASSQLPGSNQETQYF.